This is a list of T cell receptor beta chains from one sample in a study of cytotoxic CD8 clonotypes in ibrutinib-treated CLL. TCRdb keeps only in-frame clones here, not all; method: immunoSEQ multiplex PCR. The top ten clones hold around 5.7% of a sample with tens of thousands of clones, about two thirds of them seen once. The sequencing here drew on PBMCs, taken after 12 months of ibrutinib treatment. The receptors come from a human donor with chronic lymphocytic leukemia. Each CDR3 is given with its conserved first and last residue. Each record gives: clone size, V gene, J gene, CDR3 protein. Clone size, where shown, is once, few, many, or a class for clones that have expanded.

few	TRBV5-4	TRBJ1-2	CASSWSTGGPVGYTF
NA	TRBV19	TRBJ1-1	CASSNQGYSEAFF
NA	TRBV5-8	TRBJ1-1	CASSRGKDTEAFF
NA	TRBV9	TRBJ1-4	CASRAGANEKLFF
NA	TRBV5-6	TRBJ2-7	CASSSIRVVHEQYF
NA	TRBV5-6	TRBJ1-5	CASSLPRGQARNQPQHF
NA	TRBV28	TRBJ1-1	CASRRGTEAFF
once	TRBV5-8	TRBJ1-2	CASGSTKLVGNYGYTF
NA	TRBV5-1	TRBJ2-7	CASSLTDSYEQYF
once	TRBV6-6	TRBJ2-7	CASSYTEEQGYEQYF
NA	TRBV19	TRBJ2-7	CASTKGTSYEQYF
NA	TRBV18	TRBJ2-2	CASSPYAAQNTGELFF
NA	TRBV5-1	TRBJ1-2	CASSPGDVGYTF
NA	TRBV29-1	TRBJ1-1	CSGSGRSREAFF
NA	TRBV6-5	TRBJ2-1	CASIKPGLAGEQFF
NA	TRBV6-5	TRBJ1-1	CASSYYGQGATEAFF
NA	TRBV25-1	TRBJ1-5	CASSDWDSSAQHF
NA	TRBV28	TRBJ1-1	CASRMGRLEAFF
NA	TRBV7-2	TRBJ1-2	CASSLESQNYGYTF
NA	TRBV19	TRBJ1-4	CASSIGGGSGEKLFF
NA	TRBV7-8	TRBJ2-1	CASSFRVGEQFF
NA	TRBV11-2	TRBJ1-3	CASSLNFAAGQQRNTIYF
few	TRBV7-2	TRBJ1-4	CASSLDPGTATNEKLFF
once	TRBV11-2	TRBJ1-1	CASSLTLVNTEAFF
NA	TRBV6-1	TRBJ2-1	CASRDRVLNEQFF
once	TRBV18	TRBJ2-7	CASSLRETYEQYF
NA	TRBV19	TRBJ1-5	CASTERRGSNQPQHF
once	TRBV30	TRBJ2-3	CAWSVQRGLLSTDTQYF
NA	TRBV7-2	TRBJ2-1	CASTEAVRRGSLNEQFF
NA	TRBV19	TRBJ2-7	CASSLQGRIYEQYF
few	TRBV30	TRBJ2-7	CASTRREAYEQYF
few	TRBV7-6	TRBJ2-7	CASSFRSLEGGEQYF
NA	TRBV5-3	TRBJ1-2	CARSLEQGGASNYGYTF
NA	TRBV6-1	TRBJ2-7	CANSRGSPSSYEQYF
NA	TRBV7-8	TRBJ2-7	CASSLQGAYEQYF
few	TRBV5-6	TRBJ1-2	CASSLPGPGRNYGYTF
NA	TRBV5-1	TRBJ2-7	CASSLRIRDPTLGQYF
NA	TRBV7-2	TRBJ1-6	CASSSPGRPTPLHF
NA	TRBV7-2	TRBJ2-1	CASSLRGTSSYNEQFF
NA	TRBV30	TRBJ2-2	CAWRSSGGARTGELFF
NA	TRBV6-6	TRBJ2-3	CASRRPGQSTDTQYF
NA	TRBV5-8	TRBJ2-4	CASSRRDVNIQYF
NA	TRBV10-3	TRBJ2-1	CAIRDGTGGNEQFF
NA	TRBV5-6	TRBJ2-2	CASSLHPGLGTGELFF